This T cell receptor (beta chain) was obtained from a study of T cells in Graves' hyperthyroidism and ophthalmopathy. Trimming removed 6 bases from V and 5 bases from J, with 13 bases in between. The V gene's germline CDR1 is LNHDA and CDR2 SQIVND (reference sequence). The CDR3 contains 13 residues. This clonotype was seen only a few times. Regions amplified from RNA transcripts were the TCR beta CDR3 regions. Using the HTBI primer set, a first-round RT-PCR was run on the TCR CDR3. MiXCR, run by TCRdb on the multiplex PCR reads, gives a single entry per CDR3 protein. Of about 640,000 distinct CDR3 sequences listed, around 20% are singletons.

The V gene is TRBV19, the J gene TRBJ2-5; a weak D match, TRBD1 (5 bases). What was sequenced was blood. The source of this sequence is a young man with Graves' ophthalmopathy. In DNA, the CDR3 is TGTGCCAGTAGCGTGGGGCTGGGGGAGACCCAGTACTTC. As protein: CASSVGLGETQYF. The full variable domain, its missing parts supplied by reference TRBV19 and TRBJ2-5, is DGGITQSPKYLFRKEGQNVTLSCEQNLNHDAMYWYRQDPGQGLRLIYYSQIVNDFQKGDIAEGYSVSREKKESFPLTVTSAQKNPTAFYLCASSVGLGETQYFGPGTRLLVL.